This T cell receptor beta chain was recovered during a study of blood T cell repertoires in COVID-19. Clones were sequenced by immunoSEQ multiplex PCR, and TCRdb holds only the in-frame ones, with some missing. Here the sample spans just under 50,000 clones, less than 80% being singletons. The sequence was obtained from a man between 65 and 85 years old with acute or convalescent COVID-19. Specimen: peripheral blood.

CDR3 sequence (DNA): TGTGCCAGCAGCTTATCTCCGCAGGGGAGCTCCTACGAGCAGTACTTC. Amino acid sequence: CASSLSPQGSSYEQYF. The chain is built from TRBV7-2 and TRBJ2-7; D perhaps matches TRBD1 (6 bases). The CDR3 covers 16 residues. The ends were cut back, 2 bases at V and 0 bases at J, with 14 bases in the middle. The germline V gene has CDR1 SGHTA and CDR2 FQGNSA. Drawing the rest from reference TRBV7-2 and TRBJ2-7, the complete variable domain is GAGVSQSPSNKVTEKGKDVELRCDPISGHTALYWYRQSLGQGLEFLIYFQGNSAPDKSGLPSDRFSAERTGGSVSTLTIQRTQQEDSAVYLCASSLSPQGSSYEQYFGPGTRLTVT.